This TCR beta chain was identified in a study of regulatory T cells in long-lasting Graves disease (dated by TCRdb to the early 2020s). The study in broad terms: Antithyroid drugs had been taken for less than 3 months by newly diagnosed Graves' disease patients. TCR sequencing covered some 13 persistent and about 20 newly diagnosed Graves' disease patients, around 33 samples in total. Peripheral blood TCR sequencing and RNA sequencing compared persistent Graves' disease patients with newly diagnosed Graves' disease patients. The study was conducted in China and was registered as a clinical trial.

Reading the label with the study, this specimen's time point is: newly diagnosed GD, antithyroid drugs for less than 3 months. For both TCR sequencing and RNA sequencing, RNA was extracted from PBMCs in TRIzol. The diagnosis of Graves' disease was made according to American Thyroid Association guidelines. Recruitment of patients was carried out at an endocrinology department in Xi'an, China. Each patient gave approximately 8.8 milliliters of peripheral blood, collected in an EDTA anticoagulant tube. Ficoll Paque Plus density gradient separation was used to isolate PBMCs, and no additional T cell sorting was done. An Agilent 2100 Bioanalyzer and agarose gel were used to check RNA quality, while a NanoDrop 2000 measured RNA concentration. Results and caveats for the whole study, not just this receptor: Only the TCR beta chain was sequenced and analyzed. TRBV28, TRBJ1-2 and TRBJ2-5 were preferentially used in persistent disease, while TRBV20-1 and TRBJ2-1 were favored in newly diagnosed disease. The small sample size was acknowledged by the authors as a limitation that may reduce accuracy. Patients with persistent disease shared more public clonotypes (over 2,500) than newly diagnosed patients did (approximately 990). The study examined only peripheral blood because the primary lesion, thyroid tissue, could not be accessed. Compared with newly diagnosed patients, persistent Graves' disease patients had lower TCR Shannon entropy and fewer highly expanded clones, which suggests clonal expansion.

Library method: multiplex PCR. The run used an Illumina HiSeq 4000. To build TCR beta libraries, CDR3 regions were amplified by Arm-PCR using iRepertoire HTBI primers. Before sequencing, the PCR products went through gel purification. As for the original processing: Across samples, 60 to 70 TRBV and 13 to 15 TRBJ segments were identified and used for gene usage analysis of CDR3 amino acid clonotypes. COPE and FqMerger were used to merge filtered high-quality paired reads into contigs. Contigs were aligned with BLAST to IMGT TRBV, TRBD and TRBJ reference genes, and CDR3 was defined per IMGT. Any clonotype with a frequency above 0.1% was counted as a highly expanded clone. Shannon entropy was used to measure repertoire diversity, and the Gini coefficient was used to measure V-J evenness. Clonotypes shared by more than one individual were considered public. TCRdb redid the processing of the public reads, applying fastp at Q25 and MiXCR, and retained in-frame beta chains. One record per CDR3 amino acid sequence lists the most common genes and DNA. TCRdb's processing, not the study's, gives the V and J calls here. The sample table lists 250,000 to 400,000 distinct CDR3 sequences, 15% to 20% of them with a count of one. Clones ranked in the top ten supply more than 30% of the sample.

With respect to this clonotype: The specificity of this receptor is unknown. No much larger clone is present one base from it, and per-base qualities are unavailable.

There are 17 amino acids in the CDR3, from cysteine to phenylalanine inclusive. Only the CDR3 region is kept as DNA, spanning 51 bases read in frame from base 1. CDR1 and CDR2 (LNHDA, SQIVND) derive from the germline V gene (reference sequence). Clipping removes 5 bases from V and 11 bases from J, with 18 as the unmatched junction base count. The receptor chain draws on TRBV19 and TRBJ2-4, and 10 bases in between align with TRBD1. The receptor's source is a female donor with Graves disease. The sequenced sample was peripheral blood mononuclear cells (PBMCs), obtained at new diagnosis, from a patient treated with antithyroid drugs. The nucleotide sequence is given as TGTGCCAGTAGTCCCTGGGGTTTGAGGGACAGGGGTCTCCTTCAGTACTTC. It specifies CASSPWGLRDRGLLQYF.